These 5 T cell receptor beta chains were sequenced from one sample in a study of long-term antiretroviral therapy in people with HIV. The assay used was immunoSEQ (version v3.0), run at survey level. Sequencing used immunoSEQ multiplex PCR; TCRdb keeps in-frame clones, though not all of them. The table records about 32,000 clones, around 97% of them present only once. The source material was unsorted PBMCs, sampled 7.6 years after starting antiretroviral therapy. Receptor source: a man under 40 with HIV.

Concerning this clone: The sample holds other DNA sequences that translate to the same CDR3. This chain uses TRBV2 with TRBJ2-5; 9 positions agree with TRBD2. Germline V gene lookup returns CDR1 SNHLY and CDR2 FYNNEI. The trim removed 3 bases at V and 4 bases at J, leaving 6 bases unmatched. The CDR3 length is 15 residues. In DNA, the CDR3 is TGTGCCAGCAGTGACGGCGGGGGGGCAGGAGAGACCCAGTACTTC. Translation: CASSDGGGAGETQYF.

The CDR3 region is CASSFDRDPFYTGELFF. The CDR3 DNA follows: TGCGCCAGCAGCTTTGACCGGGACCCGTTCTACACCGGGGAGCTGTTTTTT. The J gene is TRBJ2-2, the V gene TRBV5-1; possibly TRBD1 or TRBD2 for D (5 bases each). The CDR3 is 17 amino acids. Per germline, CDR1 SGHRS and CDR2 YFSETQ. V shed 2 bases and J shed 3 bases, with 17 bases lying between them. The variable domain in full, completed from reference TRBV5-1 and TRBJ2-2, reads KAGVTQTPRYLIKTRGQQVTLSCSPISGHRSVSWYQQTPGQGLQFLFEYFSETQRNKGNFPGRFSGRQFSNSRSEMNVSTLELGDSALYLCASSFDRDPFYTGELFFGEGSRLTVL.

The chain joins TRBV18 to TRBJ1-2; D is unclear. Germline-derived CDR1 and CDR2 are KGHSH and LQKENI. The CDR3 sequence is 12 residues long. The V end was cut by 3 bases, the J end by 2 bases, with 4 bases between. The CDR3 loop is CASSPPNYGYTF. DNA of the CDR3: TGTGCCAGCTCACCCCCGAACTATGGCTACACCTTC.

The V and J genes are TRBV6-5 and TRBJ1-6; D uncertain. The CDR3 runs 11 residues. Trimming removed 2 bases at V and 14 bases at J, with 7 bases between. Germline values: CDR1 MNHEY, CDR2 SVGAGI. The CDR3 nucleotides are TGTGCCAGCAGTTACGGTCAATCCCTCCACTTT. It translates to CASSYGQSLHF.

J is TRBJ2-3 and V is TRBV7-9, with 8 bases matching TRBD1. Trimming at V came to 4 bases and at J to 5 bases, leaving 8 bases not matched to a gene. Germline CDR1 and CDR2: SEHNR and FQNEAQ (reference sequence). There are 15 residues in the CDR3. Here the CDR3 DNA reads TGTGCCAGCAGCTCGGAGGACAGGGTAAAAGATACGCAGTATTTT. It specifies CASSSEDRVKDTQYF.